The 25 T cell receptor beta chains below all came from one sample that was sequenced in a study of T cells after yellow fever vaccination. From the 5' RACE reads, TCRdb called clonotypes with MiXCR, one entry per CDR3 protein. The table records 450,000 to 650,000 distinct CDR3 sequences, 20% to 25% of them present only once. The sample was PBMCs, taken roughly 20 days after the first yellow fever vaccination. The source is a man between 18 and 35 years old who received the YFV17D yellow fever vaccine.

This clonotype was seen more than once but under ten times. The rearrangement links TRBV19 to TRBJ2-1; maybe TRBD1 (6 bases). The germline CDR1 and CDR2 sequences are LNHDA and SQIVND (reference sequence). This CDR3 has 17 residues. Trimming took 2 bases from V and 2 from J, leaving 16 bases between them. The CDR3 DNA follows: TGTGCCAGTAGTATATCGACAGGAATAGGGCCCTACAATGAGCAGTTCTTC. This encodes CASSISTGIGPYNEQFF.

This clonotype came up a few times. V is TRBV5-1 and J is TRBJ1-3; no definite D call. The CDR3 loop spans 13 amino acids. Germline CDR1 and CDR2: SGHRS and YFSETQ. V was trimmed by 3 bases and J by 7 bases, leaving 11 bases between them. The CDR3 loop reads CASSSRLGNTIYF. The CDR3 bases are TGCGCCAGCAGCTCTCGACTAGGGAACACCATATATTTT.

This clonotype has just a few counts. The chain couples TRBV5-4 to TRBJ1-1, with D perhaps TRBD1 (5 bases). The CDR3 spans 13 residues. The V gene lost 4 bases and the J gene lost 5 bases, with 12 bases spanning the gap. Germline CDR1 reads SGHNT; CDR2 reads YYREEE (reference sequence). CDR3 protein: CASSRGDRTEAFF. The CDR3 DNA follows: TGTGCCAGCAGCCGGGGGGACCGGACTGAAGCTTTCTTT.

This clonotype was observed a handful of times. The genes are TRBV7-8 and TRBJ2-3; TRBD2 matches 7 bases. The germline gives CDR1 SGHVS, CDR2 FQNEAQ. There are 12 residues in the CDR3. The CDR3 protein is CAGGGSTDTQYF. In DNA, the CDR3 is TGTGCTGGGGGGGGAAGCACAGATACGCAGTATTTT. The full variable domain, in which reference TRBV7-8 and TRBJ2-3 provide the parts outside the CDR3, is GAGVSQSPRYKVAKRGQDVALRCDPISGHVSLFWYQQALGQGPEFLTYFQNEAQLDKSGLPSDRFFAERPEGSVSTLKIQRTQQEDSAVYLCAGGGSTDTQYFGPGTRLTVL.

This clonotype was seen repeatedly, ten times or more. The J gene is TRBJ2-7, the V gene TRBV5-1, with D tentatively TRBD1 (6 bases). The V and J ends lost 4 bases and 2 bases respectively, with 10 bases between them. Looked up from germline, CDR1 is SGHRS and CDR2 is YFSETQ. The CDR3 consists of 13 residues. The CDR3: CASSRDIPYEQYF. The CDR3 region has the DNA TGCGCCAGCAGCCGGGACATACCCTACGAGCAGTACTTC. Complete variable domain (other parts from reference TRBV5-1 and TRBJ2-7): KAGVTQTPRYLIKTRGQQVTLSCSPISGHRSVSWYQQTPGQGLQFLFEYFSETQRNKGNFPGRFSGRQFSNSRSEMNVSTLELGDSALYLCASSRDIPYEQYFGPGTRLTVT.

V is TRBV6-1 and J is TRBJ2-3, with 14 bases identical to TRBD2. From germline, CDR1 is MNHNS and CDR2 SASEGT. The CDR3 runs 15 residues. With V trimmed by 7 bases and J by 8 bases, 8 bases remained unmatched. CDR3 region: CASTQTSGGAGTQYF. The DNA of the CDR3 is TGTGCCAGCACCCAGACTAGCGGGGGGGCGGGTACGCAGTATTTT.

There are a few counts of this clonotype. The chain joins TRBV4-3 to TRBJ1-4; TRBD1 aligns across 7 bases. The V gene end was trimmed by 0 bases and the J gene end by 10 bases; junction bases not matched to a gene: 8. Per germline, CDR1 LGHNA and CDR2 YSLEER. The length of the CDR3 is 15 residues. This CDR3 reads CASSQDRQGVGKLFF. The CDR3 nucleotides read TGCGCCAGCAGCCAAGACAGGCAGGGGGTAGGAAAACTGTTTTTT.

This chain joins TRBV6-1 and TRBJ2-3; TRBD2 matches 9 bases. CDR3 size: 17 residues. Germline values: CDR1 MNHNS, CDR2 SASEGT. V shed 3 bases and J 2 bases; nucleotides not matched to a gene: 9. The CDR3 DNA sequence: TGTGCCAGCAGTGATCCAGCGGGGGGACCTTCCACAGATACGCAGTATTTT. This gives the protein CASSDPAGGPSTDTQYF.

This clonotype was counted only a few times. The chain links TRBV12-3 or TRBV12-4 to TRBJ1-5; D is unclear. The length of the CDR3 is 14 residues. V lost 3 bases and J lost 3, with 9 bases in between. CDR3 DNA sequence: TGTGCCAGCAGTTTTGGACGGACCAATCAGCCCCAGCATTTT. As protein: CASSFGRTNQPQHF.

The V and J genes are TRBV9 and TRBJ2-3; 14 bases align to TRBD2. Per germline, CDR1 SGDLS and CDR2 YYNGEE. With V trimmed by 0 bases and J by 1 base, 7 bases remained unmatched. The CDR3 runs 19 residues. The CDR3 DNA is TGTGCCAGCAGCGTAGGGACTAGCGGGGGGCAGGATGGCACAGATACGCAGTATTTT. The encoded protein is CASSVGTSGGQDGTDTQYF.

This clonotype was observed a few times. The chain recombines TRBV3-1 with TRBJ1-1; D call uncertain. From germline, CDR1 is LGHDT and CDR2 YNNKEL (reference sequence). Trimming shortened V by 5 bases and J by 5 bases, and 12 bases separated the two germline ends. CDR3 length equals 13 residues. The CDR3 here is CASSGGPATEAFF. CDR3 nucleotide sequence: TGTGCCAGCAGCGGTGGACCCGCGACTGAAGCTTTCTTT.

This clonotype was seen more than once but under ten times. CDR3: CASSQVPGSIQYF. The CDR3 DNA follows: TGTGCCAGCAGCCAAGTCCCGGGGTCCATTCAGTACTTC. The rearrangement uses TRBV14 and TRBJ2-4; D possibly corresponds to TRBD2 (5 bases). This CDR3 spans 13 amino acids. Germline V CDR1 and CDR2: SGHDN, FVKESK. V lost 1 base to trimming and J lost 9 bases, with 10 bases between them.

The chain couples TRBV29-1 to TRBJ2-3; TRBD2 matches 10 bases. The CDR3 length is 15 residues. J gave up 5 bases and V 6 bases, and 11 bases lay outside the gene matches. The germline CDR1 and CDR2 sequences are SQVTM and ANQGSEA. The CDR3 DNA sequence: TGCAGCGTAGCTCCGGGACTAGCGATCAGAGATACGCAGTATTTT. Protein: CSVAPGLAIRDTQYF.

The V and J genes are TRBV25-1 and TRBJ2-1, with 8 bases matching TRBD1. Looked up from germline, CDR1 is MGHDK and CDR2 is SYGVNS. The J segment lost 10 bases and the V segment lost 3 bases, leaving 5 bases of the junction unmatched. The CDR3 consists of 13 residues. CDR3 DNA: TGTGCCAGCAGTGAGGCGGACAGGGACGAGCAGTTCTTC. Its translation: CASSEADRDEQFF.

V is TRBV7-6 and J is TRBJ1-3; no clear D. The CDR3 extends over 13 amino acids. V gave up 5 bases and J gave up 4 bases, with 9 bases separating them. Germline V gene data show CDR1 as SGHVS and CDR2 as FNYEAQ. The CDR3, as DNA: TGTGCCAGCAGCGCCTCTCCGGGAAACACCATATATTTT. As protein: CASSASPGNTIYF.

This clonotype was counted only a few times. The rearrangement links TRBV5-1 to TRBJ1-2; 9 positions match TRBD1. This CDR3 spans 16 amino acids. With 0 bases clipped from V and 4 bases from J, the junction kept 7 bases outside the gene matches. Per germline, CDR1 SGHRS and CDR2 YFSETQ. The CDR3 region is CASSLEGGQGPYGYTF. Here the CDR3 DNA reads TGCGCCAGCAGCTTGGAAGGGGGACAGGGTCCCTATGGCTACACCTTC.

The gene calls are TRBV4-2 and TRBJ2-3; 7 bases fit TRBD2. The CDR3 extends over 15 amino acids. CDR1 and CDR2 (germline): LGHNA, YNFKEQ. The junction had 11 bases not matched to a gene; V was cut back by 4 bases and J by 7 bases. The CDR3 loop reads CASSLWGEGINTQYF. CDR3 DNA sequence: TGTGCCAGCAGCCTTTGGGGGGAGGGTATCAATACGCAGTATTTT.

J is TRBJ1-5 and V is TRBV12-3 or TRBV12-4, with D perhaps matching TRBD1 (5 bases). V shed 3 bases and J shed 5 bases, with 11 bases lying between them. The CDR3 runs to 14 residues. The CDR3 nucleotides are TGTGCCAGCAGTTTGGGGACGTTTCATCAGCCCCAGCATTTT. This codes for CASSLGTFHQPQHF.

DNA for the CDR3: TGCAGTGCTAGAGATCCAGGGAGGGATGAAAAACTGTTTTTT. This translates into CSARDPGRDEKLFF. The V call is TRBV20-1, the J call TRBJ1-4; tentative D call: TRBD1 (5 bases). Per the germline V gene, CDR1 is DFQATT and CDR2 is SNEGSKA (reference sequence). CDR3 size: 14 residues. V lost 0 bases, J lost 6 bases, and 11 bases lay in between.

This clonotype was seen a few times. The chain has TRBV11-2 and TRBJ1-6, with D unclear. This CDR3 comprises 15 residues. Trimming removed 3 bases at V and 9 bases at J, with 15 bases between. The germline V gene has CDR1 SGHAT and CDR2 FQNNGV. The CDR3 DNA reads TGTGCCAGCAGCTTGTCCGATGCACCCCCTTCACCCCTCCACTTT. Translating gives CASSLSDAPPSPLHF.

J is TRBJ1-6 and V is TRBV5-1, with unresolved D. This CDR3 comprises 16 residues. Trimming removed 1 base at V and 0 bases at J, with 8 bases between. Germline CDR1 SGHRS, CDR2 YFSETQ. CDR3: CASSLRVSSYNSPLHF. The CDR3 DNA reads as TGCGCCAGCAGCTTGAGGGTCAGCTCCTATAATTCACCCCTCCACTTT.

The table lists this clonotype with a few counts. This sequence joins TRBV25-1 and TRBJ2-5; TRBD1 matches at 8 bases. The CDR3 loop spans 17 amino acids. The ends lost 3 bases at V and 5 bases at J; junction bases unmatched: 14. Germline V lookup: CDR1 MGHDK, CDR2 SYGVNS. This CDR3 is CASSEPAGQGGWETQYF. Here the CDR3 DNA reads TGTGCCAGCAGTGAGCCCGCCGGACAGGGAGGATGGGAGACCCAGTACTTC.

This clonotype occurred a few times. The genes are TRBV9 and TRBJ2-3; possible D gene TRBD2, 6 bases. V lost 0 bases to trimming and J lost 5 bases, with 10 bases between them. The CDR3 consists of 14 residues. Germline CDR1 is SGDLS and CDR2 is YYNGEE. The CDR3 nucleotides read TGTGCCAGCAGCGTAGGGTCTAGCGTAGATACGCAGTATTTT. It yields the protein CASSVGSSVDTQYF.

The chain combines TRBV28 with TRBJ2-7; 8 positions agree with TRBD2. From germline, CDR1 is MDHEN and CDR2 SYDVKM. The junction had 4 bases not matched to a gene; V was cut back by 2 bases and J by 4 bases. The CDR3 runs 14 residues. CDR3 DNA: TGTGCCAGCAGTTTACGGGGGGGGAGTTACGAGCAGTACTTC. It codes for CASSLRGGSYEQYF.

This clonotype was observed a few times. V and J are TRBV12-3 or TRBV12-4 and TRBJ2-3; no definite D call. The length of the CDR3 is 13 residues. V lost 5 bases, J lost 2 bases, and 8 bases lay in between. The DNA for the CDR3 is TGTGCCAGCAGTCCCCGATACACAGATACGCAGTATTTT. It is translated as CASSPRYTDTQYF.